This T cell receptor (beta chain) was retrieved from a study of blood T cell repertoires in COVID-19. On the study more broadly: From the United States, Italy and Spain came samples of acute and convalescent COVID-19. T cells, B-cell-depleted T cells, or PBMCs supplied cDNA or gDNA.

Per the study methods: Amplification with reference gene primers provided the estimates of nucleated cell counts. Profiled with immunoSEQ multiplex PCR; TCRdb holds only in-frame clones, not every one. D and trimming were read from the DNA, whereas the V and J calls and clone size are those reported in that table. The sample gives 250,000 to 350,000 clones, roughly 90% of which show up once; 2% to 2.5% is in the top ten. This CDR3 is 17 amino acids long. CDR1 is MDHEN, CDR2 SYDVKM, per germline. V lost 6 bases, J lost 2 bases, and 13 bases stayed unmatched. Sequenced: peripheral blood. This TCR came from a woman aged 45-65 years who had recovered from COVID-19. The chain has TRBV28 and TRBJ2-7; TRBD2 agrees at 10 bases. The CDR3 DNA follows: TGTGCCAGCAGCCTAAACCAAGCGGGAGGGCCGACCTACGAGCAGTACTTC. Protein sequence: CASSLNQAGGPTYEQYF.